This T cell receptor beta chain stems from a study of blood T cells in healthy people across ages. This clonotype occurred a few times. Antigen unknown. The limits of the CDR3 on the DNA are not certain, so only TCRdb's listed CDR3 is given. General study points: Significant beta diversity loss was already apparent by age approximately 36, declining roughly linearly. Versus aged donors, long-lived donors had higher diversity and more naive CD4+ cells.

A second PCR of roughly 7 to 11 cycles used a sample-barcoded 5' primer and a J-beta primer mix. TCRdb redid the calling of the 5' RACE reads with MiXCR, one entry per CDR3 protein. The repertoire consists of about 770,000 distinct CDR3 sequences, with roughly 44% occurring once and the leading ten covering around 21%. The CDR3 length is 16 residues, termini included. The germline V gene encodes CDR1 MNHNS and CDR2 SASEGT. This TCR derives from a man aged 55 to 70 in good health. This chain links TRBV6-1 with TRBJ2-7; the D segment call TRBD1 is taken from the table without a DNA check. Sample: blood. CDR3 sequence: CASSPIRAGPRYEQYF.